The 24 T cell receptor beta chains in this list originate from one sample, sequenced in a study of T cells and Merkel cell carcinoma outcomes. Only in-frame clones appear in the TCRdb table, and some are missing; sequencing was by immunoSEQ multiplex PCR. The table shows about 15,000 clones, with roughly 76% occurring only once. The sequenced material came from tumor tissue from Merkel cell carcinoma. The receptors were gathered from a human donor with Merkel cell carcinoma.

V is TRBV7-3 and J is TRBJ2-2; 7 positions agree with TRBD2. This CDR3 has 16 residues. Germline V lookup: CDR1 SGHTA, CDR2 FQGTGA. V was pared by 5 bases and J by 6 bases, with 12 bases of the junction left unmatched. In DNA, the CDR3 is TGTGCCAGCAGCCCACTACTTCGCGGGGGAGCCGGGGAGCTGTTTTTT. Residues: CASSPLLRGGAGELFF.

V and J are TRBV5-8 and TRBJ1-2; D gene uncertain. CDR3 length: 12 residues. Trimming took off 1 base at V and 8 bases at J, with 9 bases between the two ends. The germline CDR1 and CDR2 sequences are SGHTS and YDEGEE. CDR3 bases: TGTGCCAGCAGCTTGACGTCCGAGGGCTACACCTTC. Translation gives CASSLTSEGYTF.

The chain is built from TRBV6-5 and TRBJ1-3; TRBD1 matches at 7 bases. Trimming removed 6 bases from V and 0 bases from J; junction bases left unmatched: 5. This CDR3 region has 15 residues. Germline values: CDR1 MNHEY, CDR2 SVGAGI. CDR3 bases: TGTGCCAGCAGCTCCGGACAGGTCTCTGGAAACACCATATATTTT. Its protein product is CASSSGQVSGNTIYF.

Regarding this clone: Germline and junction disagree at one end, which may indicate a read error. The V call is TRBV7-7, the J call TRBJ1-3, with a tentative D call TRBD1 (5 bases). The CDR3 has 16 amino acids. Germline CDR1 and CDR2: SSHAT and FNYEAQ (reference sequence). CDR3 DNA sequence: TGTGCTAGCAGCCTGGGACCGTCCTTCTCTGGAAACACCATATATTTT. Encoded protein: CASSLGPSFSGNTIYF.

V gene TRBV6-1 combines with J gene TRBJ2-5, with D unresolved. Deletions cut 1 base from V and 1 base from J, with 4 bases between. The length of the CDR3 is 13 residues. Germline CDR1 is MNHNS and CDR2 is SASEGT. The CDR3 reads CASSEGLQETQYF. The CDR3 bases are TGTGCCAGCAGTGAAGGGCTCCAAGAGACCCAGTACTTC.

The chain joins TRBV6-1 to TRBJ1-5, with D possibly being TRBD1 (6 bases). Germline CDR1 is MNHNS and CDR2 is SASEGT. This CDR3 is built from 14 residues. V shed 4 bases and J shed 8 bases, with 15 bases lying between them. CDR3 residues: CASSANDRSEPQHF. The CDR3 DNA sequence: TGTGCCAGCAGTGCAAACGACAGGTCGGAGCCCCAGCATTTT.

V is TRBV5-1 and J is TRBJ1-4, with a weak D call TRBD1 (5 bases). The CDR3 extends over 14 amino acids. CDR1 and CDR2 from the germline V gene are SGHRS and YFSETQ. V was trimmed by 0 bases and J by 8 bases, leaving 11 bases between them. The CDR3 reads CASSLEGWREKLFF. CDR3 coding DNA: TGCGCCAGCAGCTTGGAGGGGTGGCGGGAAAAACTGTTTTTT. The variable domain in full, with the rest retrieved from reference TRBV5-1 and TRBJ1-4, is KAGVTQTPRYLIKTRGQQVTLSCSPISGHRSVSWYQQTPGQGLQFLFEYFSETQRNKGNFPGRFSGRQFSNSRSEMNVSTLELGDSALYLCASSLEGWREKLFFGSGTQLSVL.

The CDR3 loop reads CASSLSAGYTGELFF. CDR3 DNA sequence: TGTGCCAGCAGTTTATCGGCAGGATACACCGGGGAGCTGTTTTTT. V gene TRBV28 combines with J gene TRBJ2-2; no reliable D call. V dropped 1 base and J dropped 3 bases, with 9 bases sitting between them. Per germline, CDR1 MDHEN and CDR2 SYDVKM. The CDR3 runs 15 residues.

The chain combines TRBV5-1 with TRBJ1-2; D uncertain. This CDR3 comprises 13 residues. From germline, CDR1 is SGHRS and CDR2 YFSETQ. V was cut by 1 base and J by 8 bases, with 12 bases left in between. DNA for the CDR3: TGCGCCAGCAGCTTGCTTACATTGATCGGCTACACCTTC. Protein product: CASSLLTLIGYTF. Full variable domain (missing parts from reference TRBV5-1 and TRBJ1-2): KAGVTQTPRYLIKTRGQQVTLSCSPISGHRSVSWYQQTPGQGLQFLFEYFSETQRNKGNFPGRFSGRQFSNSRSEMNVSTLELGDSALYLCASSLLTLIGYTFGSGTRLTVV.

The chain is built from TRBV6-1 and TRBJ2-7; D remains unclear. The CDR3 runs to 11 residues. Between the trimmed V and J ends, which lost 2 bases and 3 bases, there was a span of 2 bases. The germline V gene encodes CDR1 MNHNS and CDR2 SASEGT. CDR3 in amino acids: CASSERYEQYF. CDR3 in DNA: TGTGCCAGCAGTGAACGCTACGAGCAGTACTTC.

This chain joins TRBV5-6 and TRBJ2-7, with D tentatively TRBD1 or TRBD2 (5 bases each). Germline V gene sequence: CDR1 SGHDT, CDR2 YYEEEE. The V and J ends lost 0 bases and 6 bases respectively, with 16 bases between them. CDR3 length equals 15 residues. CDR3 region: CASSLAAGTPIEQYF. For the CDR3, the DNA is TGTGCCAGCAGCTTGGCTGCAGGGACCCCAATCGAGCAGTACTTC.

The chain joins TRBV6-4 to TRBJ2-5, with 9 nucleotides matching TRBD1. Germline CDR1 MRHNA, CDR2 SNTAGT. CDR3 length: 15 residues. The V segment lost 4 bases and the J segment 5 bases; nucleotides outside the gene matches: 8. The CDR3 reads CASSVHHGQGETQYF. The CDR3 DNA reads as TGTGCCAGCAGTGTCCACCATGGACAGGGGGAGACCCAGTACTTC.

The J gene is TRBJ2-2, the V gene TRBV9; D unresolved. Germline CDR1 reads SGDLS; CDR2 reads YYNGEE. CDR3 length: 16 amino acids. V was shortened by 1 base and J by 0 bases, with 10 bases between the two germline ends. CDR3 in amino acids: CASSVTLIANTGELFF. The CDR3 DNA reads TGTGCCAGCAGCGTAACATTGATCGCGAACACCGGGGAGCTGTTTTTT.

The gene calls are TRBV27 and TRBJ1-6; D remains unclear. The CDR3 has 14 residues. Per the germline V gene, CDR1 is MNHEY and CDR2 is SMNVEV (reference sequence). V was clipped by 1 base and J by 9 bases, with 10 bases between them. CDR3: CASSLYSMGSPLHF. The CDR3 nucleotides are TGTGCCAGCAGTTTATACAGTATGGGTTCACCCCTCCACTTT.

This chain joins TRBV10-3 and TRBJ2-3; D perhaps matches TRBD2 (6 bases). Germline CDR1 and CDR2: ENHRY and SYGVKD. CDR3 size: 11 residues. The V end lost 10 bases, the J end lost 4 bases, and 9 bases lay between the germline ends. CDR3 DNA: TGTGCCAGCGGGACGGCAGATACGCAGTATTTT. This translates into CASGTADTQYF.

The J gene is TRBJ1-4, the V gene TRBV4-2, with D perhaps matching TRBD1 (6 bases). Trimming shortened V by 6 bases and J by 4 bases, and 12 bases separated the two germline ends. This CDR3 contains 14 residues. CDR1 LGHNA and CDR2 YNFKEQ come from the germline V gene. For the CDR3, the DNA is TGTGCCAGCAGGGAGGGACACGGTAATGAAAAACTGTTTTTT. Translating it yields CASREGHGNEKLFF.

The chain joins TRBV7-9 to TRBJ2-1; 9 nucleotides agree with TRBD1. Germline CDR1 reads SEHNR; CDR2 reads FQNEAQ (reference sequence). Trimming removed 5 bases from V and 12 bases from J; junction bases left unmatched: 8. The CDR3 consists of 13 residues. The CDR3 reads CASSQTGGLWQFF. The CDR3 DNA reads TGTGCCAGCAGCCAAACAGGGGGCTTGTGGCAGTTCTTC. Looking up the rest from reference TRBV7-9 and TRBJ2-1 gives the full variable domain: DTGVSQNPRHKITKRGQNVTFRCDPISEHNRLYWYRQTLGQGPEFLTYFQNEAQLEKSRLLSDRFSAERPKGSFSTLEIQRTEQGDSAMYLCASSQTGGLWQFFGPGTRLTVL.

The gene calls are TRBV15 and TRBJ1-1; D is undetermined. Trimming took 7 bases from V and 4 from J, leaving 7 bases between them. The CDR3 consists of 11 residues. Germline CDR1 reads LNHNV; CDR2 reads YYDKDF (reference sequence). CDR3 nucleotides: TGTGCCACCAAGGCCGGCACTGAAGCTTTCTTT. Translation gives CATKAGTEAFF.

The chain has TRBV5-4 and TRBJ2-3; D remains unclear. There are 12 residues in the CDR3. Germline values: CDR1 SGHNT, CDR2 YYREEE (reference sequence). V was cut by 2 bases and J by 5 bases, with 6 bases left in between. DNA for the CDR3: TGTGCCAGCAGCTTTTATCTAGATACGCAGTATTTT. Its translation: CASSFYLDTQYF.

The rearrangement uses TRBV7-3 and TRBJ1-1; 9 bases are a match to TRBD1. With 3 bases clipped from V and 5 bases from J, the junction kept 4 bases outside the gene matches. This CDR3 is built from 14 residues. Germline-derived CDR1 and CDR2 are SGHTA and FQGTGA. The CDR3 region is CASSFDRGRTEAFF. CDR3 in DNA: TGTGCCAGCAGCTTCGACAGGGGGAGAACTGAAGCTTTCTTT.

The chain couples TRBV15 to TRBJ2-3; 13 bases align to TRBD2. The V gene's germline CDR1 is LNHNV and CDR2 YYDKDF (reference sequence). V lost 1 base and J lost 5; bases outside the gene matches: 6. The CDR3 consists of 17 residues. The CDR3 region is CATSRVRLAGGGDTQYF. CDR3 nucleotides: TGTGCCACCAGCAGAGTGAGACTAGCGGGAGGAGGAGATACGCAGTATTTT.

The chain has TRBV19 and TRBJ2-7; either TRBD1 or TRBD2 may supply D (5 bases each). Germline CDR1 LNHDA, CDR2 SQIVND (reference sequence). Trimming took off 9 bases at V and 0 bases at J, with 24 bases between the two ends. The length of the CDR3 is 17 residues. The CDR3 coding sequence is TGTGCCAGCCAGCGATCGGGGCAGGTGGGGGTCTCCTACGAGCAGTACTTC. As protein: CASQRSGQVGVSYEQYF.

This chain connects TRBV30 to TRBJ1-1; D perhaps matches TRBD1 (6 bases). CDR3 length: 12 amino acids. CDR1 is GTSNPN, CDR2 SVGIG, per germline (reference sequence). Trimming pared 8 bases from V and 5 bases from J, leaving 15 bases between. The CDR3 region has the DNA TGTGCCAGTATGACAGGCCGGACTGAAGCTTTCTTT. It encodes CASMTGRTEAFF.

This clone showed up just once. The V and J genes are TRBV7-9 and TRBJ2-1; 8 positions match TRBD2. Germline V gene data show CDR1 as SEHNR and CDR2 as FQNEAQ (reference sequence). The trim removed 1 base at V and 1 base at J, leaving 6 bases unmatched. The CDR3 extends over 17 amino acids. In DNA, the CDR3 is TGTGCCAGCAGCTTAGGCGGACTAGCTGGGTCCTACAATGAGCAGTTCTTC. Protein sequence: CASSLGGLAGSYNEQFF.